These 21 T cell receptor beta chains were sequenced from one sample in a study of T-cell reconstitution after alpha-beta-depleted transplantation in children. Unique molecular identifiers were incorporated during preparation of the TCRbeta library. MiXCR, applied by TCRdb to the PCR reads, yields one record per CDR3 protein. The sample yields about 410,000 distinct CDR3 sequences, roughly 21% seen once. The sample here was PBMCs from the stem cell graft donor, taken from the stem cell graft. The origin of the receptors is a human donor who donated a stem cell graft to a child with acute myeloid leukemia.

This clonotype has a handful of counts. This chain uses TRBV12-3 or TRBV12-4 with TRBJ2-1, with 8 nucleotides matching TRBD1. Unmatched junction bases numbered 7, after V lost 5 bases and J lost 4 bases. The CDR3 is 15 residues long. The CDR3 loop is CASSRTGKGYNEQFF. CDR3 nucleotides: TGTGCCAGCAGTCGGACAGGGAAGGGATACAATGAGCAGTTCTTC.

This clonotype was detected a few times. The J gene is TRBJ2-5, the V gene TRBV5-1; D remains ambiguous. Germline CDR1 reads SGHRS; CDR2 reads YFSETQ. V was pared by 0 bases and J by 0 bases, with 6 bases between. This CDR3 comprises 14 residues. CDR3 DNA sequence: TGCGCCAGCAGCTTGGCCGTGGACCAAGAGACCCAGTACTTC. Translation: CASSLAVDQETQYF.

This clonotype turned up a few times. The chain combines TRBV7-9 with TRBJ2-1; the match to TRBD1 covers 10 bases. J was trimmed by 6 bases and V by 6 bases; bases with no gene match: 11. CDR1 and CDR2 (germline): SEHNR, FQNEAQ (reference sequence). The CDR3 spans 16 residues. The CDR3: CASRPGQGDSANEQFF. DNA of the CDR3: TGTGCCAGCAGACCCGGACAGGGGGATTCCGCCAATGAGCAGTTCTTC.

This clonotype was seen many times. The chain uses TRBV10-3 and TRBJ2-7; D might be TRBD1 (6 bases). V was clipped by 4 bases and J by 6 bases, with 13 bases between them. The germline CDR1 and CDR2 sequences are ENHRY and SYGVKD. The CDR3 sequence is 13 residues long. CDR3 protein: CAISGLGGPEQYF. Written as DNA, the CDR3 is TGTGCCATCAGTGGTCTTGGGGGCCCCGAGCAGTACTTC.

This clonotype has just a few counts. The V and J genes are TRBV20-1 and TRBJ2-5; TRBD2 might be the D (5 bases). V was pared by 1 base and J by 9 bases, with 6 bases between. Looked up from germline, CDR1 is DFQATT and CDR2 is SNEGSKA (reference sequence). There are 10 residues in the CDR3. DNA for the CDR3: TGCAGTGCTAGAGGGGGAGCCCAGTACTTC. Protein product: CSARGGAQYF.

The V call is TRBV20-1, the J call TRBJ2-5; tentatively, D is TRBD2 (5 bases). Looked up from germline, CDR1 is DFQATT and CDR2 is SNEGSKA (reference sequence). There are 14 residues in the CDR3. CDR3 sequence (DNA): TGCAGCCCCCGTTCGCGGGCTATCCAAGAGACCCAGTACTTC. Amino acid sequence: CSPRSRAIQETQYF.

This chain links TRBV4-3 with TRBJ2-4; TRBD1 matches 7 bases. The CDR3 is 17 amino acids. In germline, CDR1 is LGHNA, CDR2 YSLEER. V gave up 3 bases and J gave up 6 bases; unmatched junction bases: 14. The DNA for the CDR3 is TGCGCCAGCAGCCAGGGGTTAGGGGGCGCCGTCACAAACATTCAGTACTTC. Encoded protein: CASSQGLGGAVTNIQYF.

This clonotype was counted between two and nine times. The genes are TRBV12-3 or TRBV12-4 and TRBJ2-7; a possible D gene is TRBD2 (6 bases). This CDR3 region has 14 residues. Trimming shortened V by 7 bases and J by 3 bases, and 16 bases separated the two germline ends. CDR3 in DNA: TGTGCCAGCACCGACCGAGGAGGGCGCTACGAGCAGTACTTC. Its translation is CASTDRGGRYEQYF.

This clonotype was counted only a few times. The V gene is TRBV29-1, the J gene TRBJ2-2, with TRBD2 matching over 14 bases. Germline V gene lookup returns CDR1 SQVTM and CDR2 ANQGSEA. Germline trimming cut 5 bases from V and 4 bases from J; bases unmatched to any gene: 9. The CDR3 covers 17 residues. The CDR3 spells CSVSGTSGSLSTGELFF. Here the CDR3 DNA reads TGCAGCGTTTCCGGGACTAGCGGGAGTCTTAGCACCGGGGAGCTGTTTTTT.

There are a few counts of this clonotype. This chain uses TRBV27 with TRBJ2-5; the match to TRBD1 covers 10 bases. CDR1 and CDR2 (germline): MNHEY, SMNVEV (reference sequence). This CDR3 is built from 13 residues. V lost 8 bases, J lost 6 bases, and 6 bases stayed unmatched. In DNA form, the CDR3 reads TGTGCCAGCTGGACAGGGGGATTGAAGACCCAGTACTTC. As protein: CASWTGGLKTQYF.

This clonotype has at least ten counts. V and J are TRBV6-5 and TRBJ1-4; D ambiguous. The ends were cut back, 0 bases at V and 3 bases at J, with 11 bases in the middle. Germline assignment: CDR1 MNHEY and CDR2 SVGAGI. This CDR3 has 16 residues. CDR3: CASSYSTAWANEKLFF. CDR3 in DNA: TGTGCCAGCAGTTACTCGACGGCATGGGCTAATGAAAAACTGTTTTTT.

The rearrangement links TRBV12-3 or TRBV12-4 to TRBJ1-1; 11 positions match TRBD1. CDR3 length: 15 residues. Trimming cost V 6 bases and J 5 bases; bases outside gene matches: 8. CDR3 in amino acids: CASRPHGDRGTEAFF. The DNA for the CDR3 is TGTGCCAGCAGGCCCCACGGGGACAGGGGGACTGAAGCTTTCTTT.

The chain combines TRBV4-1 with TRBJ2-7, with 8 bases that match TRBD1. The CDR3 extends over 16 amino acids. The V gene end was trimmed by 2 bases and the J gene end by 2 bases; junction bases not matched to a gene: 8. CDR1 MGHRA and CDR2 YSYEKL come from the germline V gene. This chain's CDR3 is CASSQLLRGQTYEQYF. The CDR3 DNA sequence: TGCGCCAGCAGCCAACTTCTCAGGGGGCAGACCTACGAGCAGTACTTC.

A few counts support this clonotype. The rearrangement links TRBV12-3 or TRBV12-4 to TRBJ2-1; tentatively, D is TRBD1 or TRBD2 (5 bases each). CDR3 length: 16 amino acids. V was trimmed by 2 bases and J by 6 bases, leaving 17 bases between them. CDR3: CASSLYGTSGRNEQFF. CDR3 DNA: TGTGCCAGCAGTTTATACGGGACCTCCGGTCGCAATGAGCAGTTCTTC.

This clonotype was seen many times. The rearrangement links TRBV10-1 to TRBJ2-1; D perhaps matches TRBD1 (5 bases). The CDR3 sequence is 15 residues long. Trimming took off 3 bases at V and 7 bases at J, with 16 bases between the two ends. Germline V gives CDR1 WNHNN, CDR2 SYGVQD (reference sequence). CDR3 sequence (DNA): TGCGCCAGCAGTGACCCCAGGGCGCCCCCAAATGAGCAGTTCTTC. The encoded protein is CASSDPRAPPNEQFF.

This clonotype was observed a single time. V is TRBV3-1 and J is TRBJ2-5; D perhaps matches TRBD2 (6 bases). Trimming left V 0 bases short and J 5 bases short, with 13 bases between. The CDR3 extends over 15 amino acids. Germline-derived CDR1 and CDR2 are LGHDT and YNNKEL (reference sequence). CDR3 sequence: CASSQDRGTSETQYF. DNA of the CDR3: TGTGCCAGCAGCCAAGATCGGGGGACCTCGGAGACCCAGTACTTC.

This chain connects TRBV7-9 to TRBJ1-1; D gene unclear. V gave up 1 base and J gave up 7 bases, with 13 bases separating them. Germline V gene data show CDR1 as SEHNR and CDR2 as FQNEAQ (reference sequence). This CDR3 region has 14 residues. The CDR3: CASSLGSGVGEAFF. The DNA for the CDR3 is TGTGCCAGCAGCTTAGGGAGCGGAGTTGGTGAAGCTTTCTTT.

This clonotype has only a few counts. The J gene is TRBJ2-3, the V gene TRBV20-1; perhaps TRBD1 as D (6 bases). Trimming pared 5 bases from V and 8 bases from J, leaving 23 bases between. The CDR3 sequence is 15 residues long. Germline lookup yields CDR1 DFQATT and CDR2 SNEGSKA (reference sequence). The CDR3 nucleotides read TGCAGTGCTCCCGGATCACCCAACAGGGTACCTACGCAGTATTTT. This gives the protein CSAPGSPNRVPTQYF.

This clonotype was counted only a few times. The chain carries TRBV15 and TRBJ2-3; 9 bases are shared with TRBD2. Germline V CDR1 and CDR2: LNHNV, YYDKDF (reference sequence). CDR3 length equals 16 residues. J was trimmed by 1 base and V by 3 bases; bases with no gene match: 5. CDR3 coding DNA: TGTGCCACCAGCAGGGAAGTAGCGGGAGGCACAGATACGCAGTATTTT. This sequence encodes CATSREVAGGTDTQYF.

The rearrangement uses TRBV9 and TRBJ2-3; the D gene is possibly TRBD1 (5 bases). CDR1 and CDR2 from the germline V gene are SGDLS and YYNGEE. Trimming took off 2 bases at V and 4 bases at J, with 8 bases between the two ends. This CDR3 is built from 13 residues. The CDR3 loop reads CASSVGLSDTQYF. The CDR3 coding sequence is TGTGCCAGCAGCGTGGGGCTCTCAGATACGCAGTATTTT.

This clonotype has at least ten counts. This chain links TRBV7-2 with TRBJ2-1, with no clear D. V lost 2 bases to trimming and J lost 6 bases, with 5 bases between them. There are 12 residues in the CDR3. Germline V gene lookup returns CDR1 SGHTA and CDR2 FQGNSA. Written as DNA, the CDR3 is TGTGCCAGCAGCTTATATGGCAATGAGCAGTTCTTC. The encoded protein is CASSLYGNEQFF.